The rows below give T cell receptor beta chains drawn from one sample of a study of OX40 agonist ivuxolimab in advanced cancers. Using immunoSEQ multiplex PCR, the repertoire was profiled, and TCRdb retains in-frame clones only, with some absent. Of 11,000 to 15,000 clones in the sample, about four fifths were seen once. The specimen was CD4+ or CD8+ T cells sorted from blood, collected in a trial of the OX40 agonist ivuxolimab. The receptors were gathered from an adult with an advanced solid tumor such as melanoma, head and neck, liver or kidney cancer. The CDR3 runs from the conserved cysteine through the conserved F or W. A D gene is named only where the DNA matches it firmly.

TRBV13	-	TRBJ1-5	CASSLGPGTQPQHF
TRBV4-2	-	TRBJ2-3	CASSQVTQDTQYF
TRBV4-2	TRBD2	TRBJ2-7	CASSQGLAGYEQYF
TRBV5-6	-	TRBJ2-7	CASRELLSSYEQYF
TRBV9	-	TRBJ1-1	CASSAPQGGKNTEAFF
TRBV7-2	-	TRBJ2-1	CASSQDFSSYNEQFF
TRBV6-1	TRBD2	TRBJ2-7	CASSEGTSGSYEQYF
TRBV7-8	-	TRBJ1-6	CASSLEWMSSYNSPLHF
TRBV6-1	TRBD1	TRBJ1-4	CASSEVGTENEKLFF
TRBV6-5	TRBD2	TRBJ2-3	CASSYSTSGGTDTQYF
TRBV6-5	TRBD2	TRBJ2-1	CASSYGGGLHNEQFF
TRBV29-1	-	TRBJ2-1	CSVEWRDLYNEQFF
TRBV27	-	TRBJ2-1	CASRPSTSLGNNEQFF
TRBV30	TRBD1	TRBJ1-6	CAWKRTGGSMDSPLHF
TRBV6-6	-	TRBJ2-3	CASSPSGAETQYF
TRBV9	TRBD2	TRBJ2-7	CASSVVAGAYEQYF
TRBV7-6	-	TRBJ1-1	CASSLTQINTEAFF
TRBV28	-	TRBJ2-1	CASSFLSGSSYNEQFF
TRBV27	TRBD2	TRBJ2-1	CASSLAGVYNEQFF
TRBV18	TRBD1	TRBJ2-1	CASSPRQGSYNEQFF
TRBV7-6	-	TRBJ1-1	CASSLDGADRTYMNTEAFF
TRBV9	TRBD1	TRBJ1-4	CASSGGQGSNEKLFF
TRBV27	-	TRBJ2-7	CASSPRVSYEQYF
TRBV5-8	TRBD2	TRBJ2-3	CASSFLTSGSTDTQYF
TRBV13	-	TRBJ2-7	CASSQGGGGSYEQYF
TRBV7-2	TRBD2	TRBJ2-1	CASSPGLAGVAPHNEQFF
TRBV27	-	TRBJ1-5	CASSWDIGQPQHF
TRBV6-5	-	TRBJ1-1	CASSTENTEAFF
TRBV29-1	-	TRBJ2-1	CSVEDLLLYDNEQFF
TRBV9	TRBD2	TRBJ2-7	CASSPFSSGIYEQYF
TRBV19	TRBD1	TRBJ1-4	CASSSRQGGEKLFF
TRBV13	-	TRBJ2-3	CASSSKTTYSTDTQYF
TRBV7-8	TRBD1	TRBJ2-5	CASSFNRGEGQETQYF
TRBV11-3	TRBD1	TRBJ2-7	CASSWTGKDYEQYF
TRBV29-1	-	TRBJ2-7	CSVEDDLGGYEQYF
TRBV27	TRBD2	TRBJ2-2	CASSPSLAGENSGELFF
TRBV4-3	TRBD1	TRBJ2-1	CASSQARDSLYNEQFF
TRBV6-4	TRBD2	TRBJ2-3	CASSELAGSSTDTQYF
TRBV28	TRBD1	TRBJ1-5	CASRRAGTGISVYSQPQHF
TRBV7-9	-	TRBJ1-5	CASSGEGGRSNQPQHF
TRBV20-1	-	TRBJ2-7	CSAPQSYEQYF
TRBV6-6	-	TRBJ2-7	CASRVSYEQYF
TRBV5-5	TRBD2	TRBJ2-2	CASSLLAGEVTGELFF
TRBV19	TRBD1	TRBJ2-1	CASSLGQGAVRLAHNEQFF
TRBV5-6	-	TRBJ1-2	CASSPPTSGYGYTF
TRBV15	-	TRBJ1-1	CATSRGDGVRSEAFF
TRBV4-3	TRBD1	TRBJ2-7	CASSQDLAGGFYEQYF
TRBV27	-	TRBJ1-2	CASSPKSQAEIYGYTF
TRBV6-5	-	TRBJ2-1	CASSPTYNEQFF
TRBV7-2	TRBD1	TRBJ2-7	CASSPQAGTGFYEQYF